These 18 T cell receptor beta chains came from one sample sequenced in a study of blood T cells in healthy people across ages (dated by TCRdb to the mid-2010s). Library creation used 5' RACE. TCRdb records Illumina HiSeq 2500 as the sequencer. A second roughly 7 to 12 cycle PCR used a sample-barcoded 5' primer and a J-beta primer mix. The public reads were run again by TCRdb, first through fastp at Q25 and then through MiXCR, and only productive beta chains were kept. Here each entry gathers all rows of one CDR3 protein and keeps the most common genes and DNA. The sample table records about 1.4 million distinct CDR3 sequences; 59% of these occur just once. Approximately 7% of the sample is taken by the ten largest. Sequences were obtained from blood. These receptors were collected from a man aged 18 to 30 in good health.

This chain joins TRBV2 and TRBJ1-5; 9 nucleotides agree with TRBD1. The V and J ends lost 4 bases and 0 bases, in that order; junction bases with no gene match: 7. Germline CDR1 is SNHLY and CDR2 is FYNNEI. This CDR3 has 17 amino acids. The CDR3 region has the DNA TGTGCCAGCAGTGTGGGGACAGGGATTATTAGCAATCAGCCCCAGCATTTT. Its protein is CASSVGTGIISNQPQHF.

This chain links TRBV4-3 with TRBJ1-4, with TRBD1 matching 11 bases. The germline V gene encodes CDR1 LGHNA and CDR2 YSLEER. The CDR3 totals 16 residues. The ends lost 4 bases at V and 7 bases at J; junction bases unmatched: 8. CDR3 protein: CASSLRRTGGSEKLFF. CDR3 DNA sequence: TGCGCCAGCAGCCTGCGCAGGACAGGGGGCAGTGAAAAACTGTTTTTT.

J is TRBJ1-1 and V is TRBV2; no reliable D call. Germline V gene lookup returns CDR1 SNHLY and CDR2 FYNNEI. Deletions cut 4 bases from V and 1 base from J, with 10 bases between. The CDR3 extends over 14 amino acids. The CDR3 region is CASSAQRANTEAFF. The CDR3 DNA reads TGTGCCAGCAGTGCTCAGCGGGCGAACACTGAAGCTTTCTTT.

There are a few counts of this clonotype. V is TRBV29-1 and J is TRBJ2-7; 10 bases line up with TRBD1. The CDR3 extends over 15 amino acids. Germline lookup yields CDR1 SQVTM and CDR2 ANQGSEA. Trimming at V came to 7 bases and at J to 2 bases, leaving 11 bases not matched to a gene. The CDR3 here is CSAKDRGQLPYEQYF. The CDR3 region has the DNA TGCAGCGCAAAAGACAGGGGGCAATTACCCTACGAGCAGTACTTC.

This chain joins TRBV6-5 and TRBJ2-2; 11 bases are shared with TRBD2. V shed 0 bases and J 2 bases; nucleotides not matched to a gene: 11. CDR1 and CDR2 (germline): MNHEY, SVGAGI. CDR3 length: 20 amino acids. Here the CDR3 DNA reads TGTGCCAGCAGTTACTCACCCGGGCTAGCGGGAGGCCGTAACACCGGGGAGCTGTTTTTT. This codes for CASSYSPGLAGGRNTGELFF.

The chain combines TRBV28 with TRBJ2-1, with unresolved D. The CDR3 is 13 residues long. Trimming removed 3 bases from V and 6 bases from J, with 9 bases in between. Germline V gives CDR1 MDHEN, CDR2 SYDVKM. The DNA of the CDR3 is TGTGCCAGCAGTTTTAGGGTCGGCAATGAGCAGTTCTTC. Amino acid sequence: CASSFRVGNEQFF.

The V call is TRBV4-1, the J call TRBJ2-1, with 7 nucleotides matching TRBD1. The CDR3 contains 16 residues. CDR1 is MGHRA and CDR2 is YSYEKL in the germline V gene. J gave up 7 bases and V 1 base, and 10 bases lay outside the gene matches. This CDR3 reads CASSQVAYRGGNEQFF. The DNA for the CDR3 is TGCGCCAGCAGCCAAGTCGCTTACAGGGGTGGGAATGAGCAGTTCTTC.

The CDR3 reads CASSQDKEGEVIYEQYF. The CDR3 coding sequence is TGTGCCAGCAGCCAAGATAAGGAGGGGGAGGTGATCTACGAGCAGTACTTC. The gene calls are TRBV3-1 and TRBJ2-4; D is perhaps TRBD1 or TRBD2 (6 bases each). Judging by the DNA end, TRBJ2-7 fits better; the J call may be wrong. The CDR3 runs to 17 residues. CDR1 LGHDT and CDR2 YNNKEL come from the germline V gene (reference sequence).

To note about this clonotype: One junction end does not reproduce the germline sequence, and a read error may be involved. The V and J genes are TRBV9 and TRBJ1-2, with unresolved D. Germline V CDR1 and CDR2: SGDLS, YYNGEE. The CDR3 loop spans 12 amino acids. The CDR3, as DNA: TGTGCCAGTAGCGTAGATTTCTATGGCTACACCTTC. Encoded protein: CASSVDFYGYTF.

A few counts support this clonotype. The chain uses TRBV20-1 and TRBJ2-4, with D maybe TRBD2 (5 bases). The better agreement between TRBJ2-7 and the DNA end casts doubt on the J call. CDR1 and CDR2 from the germline V gene are DFQATT and SNEGSKA (reference sequence). The CDR3 runs to 15 residues. The CDR3 DNA sequence: TGCAGTGCTTCCCACGAGGGTGAATCAAACCACGAGCAGTACTTC. Amino acids: CSASHEGESNHEQYF.

This rearrangement joins TRBV6-2 or TRBV6-3 to TRBJ2-7; possible D gene TRBD1, 6 bases. This CDR3 is built from 13 residues. Trimming stripped 6 bases from V and 2 bases from J, with 11 bases between. Germline V CDR1 and CDR2: MNHEY, SVGEGT. The CDR3 region has the DNA TGTGCCAGCAGGACGGACAGACCCTACGAGCAGTACTTC. Encoded protein: CASRTDRPYEQYF.

This chain uses TRBV7-9 with TRBJ2-7; D call uncertain. CDR3 length: 12 residues. CDR1 is SEHNR and CDR2 is FQNEAQ in the germline V gene (reference sequence). V lost 3 bases and J lost 5, with 8 bases in between. CDR3 nucleotide sequence: TGTGCCAGCAGCTTTGTTCATCACGAGCAGTACTTC. Residues: CASSFVHHEQYF. The full variable domain, completed using reference TRBV7-9 and TRBJ2-7, is DTGVSQNPRHKITKRGQNVTFRCDPISEHNRLYWYRQTLGQGPEFLTYFQNEAQLEKSRLLSDRFSAERPKGSFSTLEIQRTEQGDSAMYLCASSFVHHEQYFGPGTRLTVT.

This chain joins TRBV30 and TRBJ2-1; D gene unclear. The V and J ends lost 0 bases and 6 bases respectively, with 6 bases between them. CDR3 size: 12 residues. Germline V gene lookup returns CDR1 GTSNPN and CDR2 SVGIG (reference sequence). The DNA of the CDR3 is TGTGCCTGGAGTGTACTTTCCAATGAGCAGTTCTTC. Translated, it gives CAWSVLSNEQFF.

This clonotype was seen a few times. The junction shows a germline mismatch at one end, possibly a read error. The V gene is TRBV5-1, the J gene TRBJ2-3, with a possible D match to TRBD1 (5 bases). The CDR3 contains 14 residues. CDR1 is SGHRS, CDR2 YFSETQ, per germline. CDR3 region: CASSLGAGRDTQYF. The CDR3 DNA reads TGTGCCAGCAGCTTAGGGGCAGGCCGGGATACGCAGTATTTT. Variable domain in full (rest from reference TRBV5-1 and TRBJ2-3): KAGVTQTPRYLIKTRGQQVTLSCSPISGHRSVSWYQQTPGQGLQFLFEYFSETQRNKGNFPGRFSGRQFSNSRSEMNVSTLELGDSALYLCASSLGAGRDTQYFGPGTRLTVL.

The gene calls are TRBV20-1 and TRBJ2-7; 11 bases align to TRBD2. Losses at the gene ends were 4 bases for V and 4 bases for J; bases not matched to a gene: 6. Germline values: CDR1 DFQATT, CDR2 SNEGSKA (reference sequence). This CDR3 spans 14 amino acids. The CDR3 sequence is CSAKTSGSVYEQYF. The CDR3 region has the DNA TGCAGTGCTAAAACTAGCGGGAGTGTATACGAGCAGTACTTC.

In this sample, this clonotype turned up a few times. V and J are TRBV6-2 or TRBV6-3 and TRBJ2-5; D uncertain. Per the germline V gene, CDR1 is MNHEY and CDR2 is SVGEGT. V gave up 7 bases and J gave up 2 bases, with 11 bases separating them. This CDR3 is built from 13 residues. The DNA for the CDR3 is TGTGCCAGCAACCGAGGTTCGCAAGAGACCCAGTACTTC. This gives the protein CASNRGSQETQYF.

The chain recombines TRBV5-1 with TRBJ2-5; the D call may be TRBD1 or TRBD2 (5 bases each). The end of the DNA aligns better with TRBJ2-7, so the J call may be wrong. The germline gives CDR1 SGHRS, CDR2 YFSETQ. The CDR3 extends over 14 amino acids. The CDR3 loop is CASSNSEGPYEQYF. CDR3 DNA: TGCGCCAGCAGCAACAGCGAGGGACCCTACGAGCAGTACTTC.

This rearrangement joins TRBV3-1 to TRBJ2-1, with D tentatively TRBD1 or TRBD2 (6 bases each). This CDR3 is built from 14 residues. CDR1 LGHDT and CDR2 YNNKEL come from the germline V gene (reference sequence). The ends were cut back, 4 bases at V and 8 bases at J, with 15 bases in the middle. This chain's CDR3 is CASSRRGDTDEQFF. The DNA for the CDR3 is TGTGCCAGCAGCCGACGCGGGGACACGGATGAGCAGTTCTTC.